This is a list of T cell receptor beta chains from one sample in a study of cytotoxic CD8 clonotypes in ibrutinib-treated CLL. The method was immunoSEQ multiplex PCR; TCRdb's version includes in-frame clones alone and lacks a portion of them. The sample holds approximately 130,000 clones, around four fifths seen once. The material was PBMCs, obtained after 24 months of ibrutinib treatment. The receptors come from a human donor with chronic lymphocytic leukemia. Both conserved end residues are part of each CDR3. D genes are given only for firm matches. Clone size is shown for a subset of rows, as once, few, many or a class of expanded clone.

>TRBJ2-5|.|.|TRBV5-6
TGTGCCAGCAGCTCCTACTATCAAACCCAGTACTTC
CASSSYYQTQYF
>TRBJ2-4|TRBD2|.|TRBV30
TGTGCCTGGAGTCCAGGGACTAGCGGGGGAAACATTCAGTACTTC
CAWSPGTSGGNIQYF
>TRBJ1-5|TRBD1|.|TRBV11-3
TGTGCCAGCAGCTCGGGACAGTCCACTGGCATAGTATATAGCAATCAGCCCCAGCATTTT
CASSSGQSTGIVYSNQPQHF
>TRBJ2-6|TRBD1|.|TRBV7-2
TGTGCCAGCAGCTTAGCCGGGACAGGGACCTCTGGGGCCAACGTCCTGACTTTC
CASSLAGTGTSGANVLTF
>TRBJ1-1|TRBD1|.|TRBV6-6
TGTGCCAGCAGTTCCACAGGGGATGAAGCTTTCTTT
CASSSTGDEAFF
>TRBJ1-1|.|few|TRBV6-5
TGTGCCAGCAGCCAACACCACACTGAAGCTTTCTTT
CASSQHHTEAFF
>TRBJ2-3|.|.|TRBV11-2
TGTGCCAGCAGCTTTTTTTTTCGGGGGGCGGGAGATACGCAGTATTTT
CASSFFFRGAGDTQYF
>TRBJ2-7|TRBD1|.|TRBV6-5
TGTGCCAGCAGTTCCCGGGACAGGGGGCTCTACGAGCAGTACTTC
CASSSRDRGLYEQYF
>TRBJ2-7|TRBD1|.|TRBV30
TGTGCCTGGGGAGACAGGGGGCTGCAGTACTTC
CAWGDRGLQYF
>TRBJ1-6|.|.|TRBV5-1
TGCGCCAGCAGCTTGGCTGGGCAGGGGCTGGGTTCACCCCTCCACTTT
CASSLAGQGLGSPLHF
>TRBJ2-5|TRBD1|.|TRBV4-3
TGCGCCAGCAGCCAAGATCGGTTGGGTAGGGGGCGGCTGGAGACCCAGTACTTC
CASSQDRLGRGRLETQYF
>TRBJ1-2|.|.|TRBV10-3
TGTGCCATCAGTGCCCAAGAGGGACTCGGAGGCTACACCTTC
CAISAQEGLGGYTF
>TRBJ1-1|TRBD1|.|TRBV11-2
TGTGCCAGCAGCTTAGGGGGGACAGCGGTTAACACTGAAGCTTTCTTT
CASSLGGTAVNTEAFF
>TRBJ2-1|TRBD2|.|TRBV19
TGTGCCAGTAGTACGGGAGCGGGGACCCACAATGAGCAGTTCTTC
CASSTGAGTHNEQFF
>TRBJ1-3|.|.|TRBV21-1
TGTGCCAGCAGCAAGCCCTTAGAGCCTCTAGAGCCCTCTGGAAACACCATATATTTT
CASSKPLEPLEPSGNTIYF
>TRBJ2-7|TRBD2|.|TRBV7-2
TGTGCCAGCAGCTTAGTTAGCGGGGGGGCTATCTACGAGCAGTACTTC
CASSLVSGGAIYEQYF
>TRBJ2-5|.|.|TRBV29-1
TGCAGCGTGGACAGCGGATTTCAAGAGACCCAGTACTTC
CSVDSGFQETQYF
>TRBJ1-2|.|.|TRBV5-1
TGCGCCAGCAGCTTGGAACGCGGCACCCCGCGTGGCTACACCTTC
CASSLERGTPRGYTF
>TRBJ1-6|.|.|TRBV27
TGTGCCAGCAGTTTGGAGACGGACGTCAATTCACCCCTCCACTTT
CASSLETDVNSPLHF
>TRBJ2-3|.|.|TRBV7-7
TGTGCCAGCAGCTTAGCGGGTGCTAGCACAGATACGCAGTATTTT
CASSLAGASTDTQYF
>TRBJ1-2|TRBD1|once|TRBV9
TGTGCCAGCAGCCCGGAGGGACAGGGACGCGATGGCTACACCTTC
CASSPEGQGRDGYTF
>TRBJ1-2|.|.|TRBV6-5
TGTGCCAGCAGTTATTTGCCGGGTCCCTATGGCTACACCTTC
CASSYLPGPYGYTF
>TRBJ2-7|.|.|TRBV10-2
TGCGCCAGCAGTGAGTCAGGGGTTTGGGGACAAAGGCAGTACTTC
CASSESGVWGQRQYF
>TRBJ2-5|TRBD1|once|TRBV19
TGTGCCAGTAGTGCTCACAGGGGGCGAGAGACCCAGTACTTC
CASSAHRGRETQYF
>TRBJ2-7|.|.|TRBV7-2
TGTGCCAGCAGCTTAGTGGTTGGCAGCAACTACGAGCAGTACTTC
CASSLVVGSNYEQYF
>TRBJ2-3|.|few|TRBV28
TGTGCCAGCCATGGTTCGGTGGCGCAGTATTTT
CASHGSVAQYF
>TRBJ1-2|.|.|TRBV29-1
TGCAGCGTTGATAGGGGCATCCGCTACACCTTC
CSVDRGIRYTF
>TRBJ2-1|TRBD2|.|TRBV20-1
TGCAGCAGCGGGGGGGCTAATGAGCAGTTCTTC
CSSGGANEQFF
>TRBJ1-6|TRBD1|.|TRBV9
TGTGCCAGCAGCGTAGAACAGGGGCCCAATTCACCCCTCCACTTT
CASSVEQGPNSPLHF
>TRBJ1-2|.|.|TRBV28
TGTGCCAGCAGTTTTGTTAATCCTGAACAGGGCGCCGATGGCTACACCTTC
CASSFVNPEQGADGYTF
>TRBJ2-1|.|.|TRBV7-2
TGTGCCAGCAGTCACGACAGTCTCTCCTACAATGAGCAGTTCTTC
CASSHDSLSYNEQFF
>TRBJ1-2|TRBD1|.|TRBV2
TGTGCCAGCAGCCCAGGGGGAGGCTGGGGAGGCTACACCTTC
CASSPGGGWGGYTF
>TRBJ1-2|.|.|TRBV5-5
TGTGCCAGCAGCCCCGCTGGGGCAGAGGGCTACACCTTC
CASSPAGAEGYTF
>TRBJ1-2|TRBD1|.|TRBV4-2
TGTGCCAGCAGCCACCGCGGGACAGGGGCTAACTATGGCTACACCTTC
CASSHRGTGANYGYTF
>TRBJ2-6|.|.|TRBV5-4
TGTGCCAGCAGTTCCGGACAGACCACGGGCGGGGCCAACGTCCTGACTTTC
CASSSGQTTGGANVLTF
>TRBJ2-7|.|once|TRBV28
TGTGCCAGCAGTCCAGGGGTCCCCTACGAGCAGTACTTC
CASSPGVPYEQYF
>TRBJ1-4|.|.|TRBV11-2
TGTGCCAGCAGCTTAGGGGGTTGGGGTGAAAAACTGTTTTTT
CASSLGGWGEKLFF
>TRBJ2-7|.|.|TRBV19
TGTGCCAGTAGTAGGGTCCACAACCCCTCCTACGAGCAGTACTTC
CASSRVHNPSYEQYF
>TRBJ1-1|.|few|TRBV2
TGTGCCAGCAGTGAGAACACTGAAGCTTTCTTT
CASSENTEAFF
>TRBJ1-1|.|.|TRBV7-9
TGTGCCAGCAGCTGGGGACGGAACACTGAAGCTTTCTTT
CASSWGRNTEAFF
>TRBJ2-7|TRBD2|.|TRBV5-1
TGCGCCAGCAGCTTAGGTGGAGCTAGCGGCTACGAGCAGTACTTC
CASSLGGASGYEQYF
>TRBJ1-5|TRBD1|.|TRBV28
TGTGCCAGCAGTTTCCTCAGGGGGGGGAGTCAGCCCCAGCATTTT
CASSFLRGGSQPQHF